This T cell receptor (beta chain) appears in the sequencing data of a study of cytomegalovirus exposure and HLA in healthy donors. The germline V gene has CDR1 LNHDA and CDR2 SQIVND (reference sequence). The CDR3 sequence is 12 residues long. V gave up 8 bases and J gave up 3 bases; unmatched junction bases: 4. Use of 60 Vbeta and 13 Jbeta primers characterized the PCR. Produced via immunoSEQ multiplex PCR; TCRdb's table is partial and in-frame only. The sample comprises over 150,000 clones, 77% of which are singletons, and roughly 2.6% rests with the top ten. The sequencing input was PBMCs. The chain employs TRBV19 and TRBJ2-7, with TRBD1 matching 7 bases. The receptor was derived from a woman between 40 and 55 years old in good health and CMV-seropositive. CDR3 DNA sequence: TGTGCCAGTGGGGACAGCCTCTACGAGCAGTACTTC. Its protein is CASGDSLYEQYF. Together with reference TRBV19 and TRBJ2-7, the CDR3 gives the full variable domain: DGGITQSPKYLFRKEGQNVTLSCEQNLNHDAMYWYRQDPGQGLRLIYYSQIVNDFQKGDIAEGYSVSREKKESFPLTVTSAQKNPTAFYLCASGDSLYEQYFGPGTRLTVT.